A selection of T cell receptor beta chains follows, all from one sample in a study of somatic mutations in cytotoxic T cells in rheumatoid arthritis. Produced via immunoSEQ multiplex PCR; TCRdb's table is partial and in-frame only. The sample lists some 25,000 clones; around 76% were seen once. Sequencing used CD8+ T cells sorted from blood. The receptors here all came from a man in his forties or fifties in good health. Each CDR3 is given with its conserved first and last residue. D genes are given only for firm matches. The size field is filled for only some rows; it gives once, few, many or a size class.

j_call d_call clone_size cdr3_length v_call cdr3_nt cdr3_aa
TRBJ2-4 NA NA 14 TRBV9 TGTGCCAGCAGCGTAGAGGGGTGGGCGGACATTCAGTACTTC CASSVEGWADIQYF
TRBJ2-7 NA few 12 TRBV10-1 TGCGCCAGCAGTGAGTCATGGGCTGAGCAGTACTTC CASSESWAEQYF
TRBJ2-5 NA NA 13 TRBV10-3 TGTGCCATCAGTGAGTCGGCCGTAGAGACCCAGTACTTC CAISESAVETQYF
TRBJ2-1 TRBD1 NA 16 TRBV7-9 TGTGCCAGCAGCTTAGCTCGGACAGGGGGGGCAAATGAGCAGTTCTTC CASSLARTGGANEQFF
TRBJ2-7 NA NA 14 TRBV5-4 TGTGCCAGCAGCTTGGGAAGACTCTCCGGCGAGCAGTACTTC CASSLGRLSGEQYF
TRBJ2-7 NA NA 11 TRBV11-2 TGTGCCAGCAGCGAAGCGTACGAGCAGTACTTC CASSEAYEQYF
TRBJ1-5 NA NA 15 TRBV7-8 TGTGCCAGCAGCTCCGAGACAGGCATCAATCAGCCCCAGCATTTT CASSSETGINQPQHF
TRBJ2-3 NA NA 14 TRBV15 TGTGCCACCAGCACCAGACAGAGGACAGATACGCAGTATTTT CATSTRQRTDTQYF
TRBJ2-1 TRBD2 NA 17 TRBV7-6 TGTGCCAGCAGCTTATTAGGGAGGGCCCTATCCTACAATGAGCAGTTCTTC CASSLLGRALSYNEQFF
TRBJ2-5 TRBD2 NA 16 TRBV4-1 TGCGCCAGCAGCCCCAGACTAGCGGGAGGCCAAGAGACCCAGTACTTC CASSPRLAGGQETQYF
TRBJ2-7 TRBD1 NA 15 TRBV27 TGTGCCAGCAGTTTCTCAGGGACAGGGACCTACGAGCAGTACTTC CASSFSGTGTYEQYF
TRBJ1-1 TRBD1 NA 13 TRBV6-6 TGTGCCACCCTATACCGGGACAGGGCAGAAGCTTTCTTT CATLYRDRAEAFF
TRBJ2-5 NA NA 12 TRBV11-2 TGTGCCAGCAGCCCATCGATGGGGACCCAGTACTTC CASSPSMGTQYF
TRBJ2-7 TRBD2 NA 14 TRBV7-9 TGTGCCAGCAGCTTAGTTAGCGGGAGCCGCGAGCAGTACTTC CASSLVSGSREQYF
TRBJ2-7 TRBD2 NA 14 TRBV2 TGTGCCAGCAGTGACGGGACTAGTTTTCGCGAGCAGTACTTC CASSDGTSFREQYF
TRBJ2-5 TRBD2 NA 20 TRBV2 TGTGCCAGCAGTGCGTACACCACCGGGACTAGCTCGACAGACCAAGAGACCCAGTACTTC CASSAYTTGTSSTDQETQYF
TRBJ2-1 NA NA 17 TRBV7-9 TGTGCCAGCAGCTTACCCGAAGGGTTAGCGATATACAATGAGCAGTTCTTC CASSLPEGLAIYNEQFF
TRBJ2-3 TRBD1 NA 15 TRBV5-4 TGTGCCAGCAGCTTCGGACAGGATCCAACAGATACGCAGTATTTT CASSFGQDPTDTQYF
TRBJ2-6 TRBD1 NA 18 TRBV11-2 TGTGCCAGCAGCTCAGGGACAGGGTCCTACTCTGGGGCCAACGTCCTGACTTTC CASSSGTGSYSGANVLTF
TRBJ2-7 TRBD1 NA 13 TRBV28 TGTGCCAGCTCGGCGGGACAGGAGTACGAGCAGTACTTC CASSAGQEYEQYF
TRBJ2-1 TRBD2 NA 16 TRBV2 TGTGCCAGCAGTGACCTTCTAGCGGGAGGAAACAATGAGCAGTTCTTC CASSDLLAGGNNEQFF
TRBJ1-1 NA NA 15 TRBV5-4 TGTGCCAGCAGCCCTCAAGCCGGGGGCGACACTGAAGCTTTCTTT CASSPQAGGDTEAFF
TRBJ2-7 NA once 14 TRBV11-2 TGTGCCAGCAGCTTTTTGGGGGGAACCTACGAGCAGTACTTC CASSFLGGTYEQYF
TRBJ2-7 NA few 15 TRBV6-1 TGTGCCGCCGGGTCCTTACTCGGGTCGTCAACTGAGCAGTACTTC CAAGSLLGSSTEQYF
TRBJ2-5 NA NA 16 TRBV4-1 TGCGCCAGCAGCCTTTACCGGACAGGGAGGGGGGAGACCCAGTACTTC CASSLYRTGRGETQYF
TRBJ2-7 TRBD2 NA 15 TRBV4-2 TGTGCCAGCAGCCAAGACAGGGAGGGACTTTACGAGCAGTACTTC CASSQDREGLYEQYF
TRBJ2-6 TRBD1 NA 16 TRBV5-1 TGCGCCAGCAGCCTGACAGGGGGATTTGGGGCCAACGTCCTGACTTTC CASSLTGGFGANVLTF
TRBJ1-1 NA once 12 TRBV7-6 TGTGCCAGCAGCTTAGGGGGCTCTGAAGCTTTCTTT CASSLGGSEAFF
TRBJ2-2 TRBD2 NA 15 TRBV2 TGTGCCAGCAGTTCGCGGGAGGTGAACACCGGGGAGCTGTTTTTT CASSSREVNTGELFF
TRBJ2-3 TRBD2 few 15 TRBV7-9 TGTGCCAGCAGCTCACCGGGAGGCTCGTTGGATACGCAGTATTTT CASSSPGGSLDTQYF
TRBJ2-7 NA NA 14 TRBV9 TGTGCCAGCAGCGGTAGCGAAAACTCCTACGAGCAGTACTTC CASSGSENSYEQYF